This passage covers 2 T cell receptor beta chains from one sample sequenced in a study of T cells in Graves' hyperthyroidism and ophthalmopathy. RNA transcripts were the template for amplifying TCR beta CDR3 regions. During a first-round RT-PCR of the TCR CDR3, the HTBI primer set was used. TCRdb independently ran MiXCR on the multiplex PCR reads; one entry per CDR3 protein. This table has roughly 640,000 distinct CDR3 sequences, 16% appearing once. Sequenced input: blood. The receptors originated from a woman aged 40 to 55 with Graves' ophthalmopathy.

This clonotype was found a few times. The chain couples TRBV10-3 to TRBJ2-5; 12 bases map to TRBD1. V was clipped by 6 bases and J by 5 bases; unmatched bases: 7. The CDR3 runs to 15 residues. Looked up from germline, CDR1 is ENHRY and CDR2 is SYGVKD. The CDR3 sequence: CAISSGTGGPETQYF. For the CDR3, the DNA is TGTGCCATCAGCTCCGGGACAGGGGGCCCTGAGACCCAGTACTTC.

This clonotype was observed at least ten times. The chain carries TRBV11-2 and TRBJ2-3; D possibly uses TRBD1 or TRBD2 (6 bases each). This CDR3 comprises 17 residues. V was clipped by 1 base and J by 1 base, with 15 bases between them. CDR1 and CDR2 (germline): SGHAT, FQNNGV. CDR3 sequence reads: CASSLGWGAEGTDTQYF. The CDR3 DNA reads as TGTGCCAGCAGCTTAGGATGGGGGGCCGAGGGCACAGATACGCAGTATTTT.